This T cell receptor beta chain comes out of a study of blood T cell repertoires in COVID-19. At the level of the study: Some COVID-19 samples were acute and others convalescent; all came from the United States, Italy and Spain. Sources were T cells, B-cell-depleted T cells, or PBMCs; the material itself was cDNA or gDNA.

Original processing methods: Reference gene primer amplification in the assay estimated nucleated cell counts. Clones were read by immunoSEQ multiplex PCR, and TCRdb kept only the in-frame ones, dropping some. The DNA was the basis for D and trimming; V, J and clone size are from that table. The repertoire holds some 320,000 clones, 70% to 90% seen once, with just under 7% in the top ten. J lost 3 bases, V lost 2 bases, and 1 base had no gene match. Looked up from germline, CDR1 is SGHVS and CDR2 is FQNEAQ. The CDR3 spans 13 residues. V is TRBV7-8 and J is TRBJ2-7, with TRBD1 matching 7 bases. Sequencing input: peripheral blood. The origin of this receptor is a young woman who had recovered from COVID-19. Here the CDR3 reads CASSLTGDYEQYF. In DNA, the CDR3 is TGTGCCAGCAGCTTAACAGGGGACTACGAGCAGTACTTC.